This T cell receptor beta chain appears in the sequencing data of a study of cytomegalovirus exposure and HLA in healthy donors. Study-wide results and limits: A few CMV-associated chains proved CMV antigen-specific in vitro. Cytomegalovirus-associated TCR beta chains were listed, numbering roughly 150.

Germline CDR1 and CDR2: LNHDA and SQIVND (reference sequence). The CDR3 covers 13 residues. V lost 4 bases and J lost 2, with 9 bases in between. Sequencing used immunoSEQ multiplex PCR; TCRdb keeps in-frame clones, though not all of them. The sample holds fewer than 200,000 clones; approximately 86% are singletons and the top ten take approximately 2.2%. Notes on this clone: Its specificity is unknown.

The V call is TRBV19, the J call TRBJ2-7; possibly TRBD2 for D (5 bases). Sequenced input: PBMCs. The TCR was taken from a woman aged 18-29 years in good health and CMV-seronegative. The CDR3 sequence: CASSRSGAYEQYF. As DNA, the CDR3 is TGTGCCAGTAGTAGGAGCGGTGCCTACGAGCAGTACTTC.